The 9 T cell receptor beta chains below were found in one sample sequenced in a study of cytomegalovirus exposure and HLA in healthy donors. Researchers ran the PCR with 60 Vbeta and 13 Jbeta primers. Some clones are missing from TCRdb's copy, which holds only in-frame ones; the method was immunoSEQ multiplex PCR. Of about 170,000 clones listed, approximately 76% are singletons. The sample comprised PBMCs. The receptors originated from a woman under 30 in good health and CMV-seropositive.

This rearrangement joins TRBV4-3 to TRBJ2-2, with TRBD2 as a possible D gene (5 bases). Germline V gives CDR1 LGHNA, CDR2 YSLEER. There are 14 residues in the CDR3. V was shortened by 1 base and J by 5 bases, with 8 bases between the two germline ends. The CDR3 region is CASSQASGTGELFF. CDR3 nucleotides: TGCGCCAGCAGCCAAGCCTCGGGGACCGGGGAGCTGTTTTTT.

This clone is a singleton in its sample. The CDR3 loop reads CAWQGTYEQYF. The CDR3 coding sequence is TGTGCCTGGCAGGGAACCTACGAGCAGTACTTC. This chain connects TRBV30 to TRBJ2-7; possible D gene TRBD1, 5 bases. The CDR3 length is 11 residues. CDR1 and CDR2 from the germline V gene are GTSNPN and SVGIG (reference sequence). V lost 5 bases, J lost 2 bases, and 7 bases lay in between.

The rearrangement joins TRBV6-1 to TRBJ2-7, with 8 nucleotides matching TRBD2. Unmatched junction bases numbered 12, after V lost 4 bases and J lost 7 bases. This CDR3 contains 15 residues. CDR1 is MNHNS, CDR2 SASEGT, per germline. In nucleotides, the CDR3 is TGTGCCAGCAGTGTGTTAGCGGGGACGAGGGGAGAGCAGTACTTC. Residues: CASSVLAGTRGEQYF.

V gene TRBV7-3 combines with J gene TRBJ2-1; 14 positions agree with TRBD2. The germline V gene has CDR1 SGHTA and CDR2 FQGTGA. The J segment lost 10 bases and the V segment lost 5 bases, leaving 4 bases of the junction unmatched. The CDR3 loop spans 14 amino acids. The CDR3 loop is CASSAGLAGDEQFF. The CDR3 DNA sequence: TGTGCCAGCAGCGCGGGACTAGCGGGGGACGAGCAGTTCTTC. The variable domain in full, with the rest retrieved from reference TRBV7-3 and TRBJ2-1, is GAGVSQTPSNKVTEKGKYVELRCDPISGHTALYWYRQSLGQGPEFLIYFQGTGAADDSGLPNDRFFAVRPEGSVSTLKIQRTERGDSAVYLCASSAGLAGDEQFFGPGTRLTVL.

The J gene is TRBJ1-2, the V gene TRBV7-9; TRBD1 might be the D (5 bases). V lost 5 bases, J lost 4 bases, and 17 bases lay in between. Per the germline V gene, CDR1 is SEHNR and CDR2 is FQNEAQ (reference sequence). This CDR3 contains 15 residues. The CDR3, as DNA: TGTGCCAGCAGCCCAGAGTGGGACGGGAGCTATGGCTACACCTTC. It translates to CASSPEWDGSYGYTF.

The J gene is TRBJ1-6, the V gene TRBV28, with D possibly TRBD1 on 6 matching bases. The V gene's germline CDR1 is MDHEN and CDR2 SYDVKM. Trimming took off 10 bases at V and 0 bases at J, with 13 bases between the two ends. This CDR3 is built from 15 residues. CDR3 bases: TGTGCCACCAAAACAGGGAGCTCCTATAATTCACCCCTCCACTTT. Translation: CATKTGSSYNSPLHF.

The gene calls are TRBV4-1 and TRBJ1-6; D unresolved. V lost 2 bases, J lost 6 bases, and 17 bases lay in between. This CDR3 is built from 17 residues. The V gene's germline CDR1 is MGHRA and CDR2 YSYEKL. CDR3 residues: CASSQFGSAFVNSPLHF. The CDR3 nucleotides are TGCGCCAGCAGCCAATTCGGGTCAGCGTTTGTTAATTCACCCCTCCACTTT.

V is TRBV5-1 and J is TRBJ2-5, with no clear D. This CDR3 is built from 14 residues. Germline V gives CDR1 SGHRS, CDR2 YFSETQ. V was clipped by 1 base and J by 0 bases, with 7 bases between them. This CDR3 is CASSLQAYQETQYF. The CDR3 bases are TGCGCCAGCAGCTTGCAAGCGTACCAAGAGACCCAGTACTTC.

This clone was counted once. V usage is TRBV7-8 and J usage is TRBJ2-2; possibly TRBD1 for D (5 bases). V lost 6 bases and J lost 4, with 21 bases in between. Germline-derived CDR1 and CDR2 are SGHVS and FQNEAQ. The CDR3 contains 17 residues. This CDR3 is CASRPRQGGFGTGELFF. CDR3 in DNA: TGTGCCAGCAGGCCCCGGCAGGGTGGCTTCGGCACCGGGGAGCTGTTTTTT.